The 6 T cell receptor beta chains below come from one sample, sequenced in a study of T cell clonotyping in hematopoietic cell transplantation. Here immunoSEQ multiplex PCR was the method, and the copy in TCRdb shows in-frame clones only, minus some. This sample has 12,000 to 15,000 clones, with 65% to 90% found just once. This specimen consisted of PBMCs, obtained 100 days after allogeneic stem cell transplant. Receptors were obtained from a male patient aged 45 to 59 who had an allogeneic stem cell transplant from an unrelated donor, so T cells may come from the graft donor. Some clones in this sample may be carry-over from other donors' samples.

This clone was found a few times. The chain couples TRBV7-2 to TRBJ2-5; tentatively, D is TRBD2 (6 bases). Germline V gene lookup returns CDR1 SGHTA and CDR2 FQGNSA. The V gene lost 2 bases and the J gene lost 5 bases, with 12 bases spanning the gap. The CDR3 consists of 14 residues. This chain's CDR3 is CASSLSGVEETQYF. The CDR3 DNA is TGTGCCAGCAGCTTATCGGGGGTCGAGGAGACCCAGTACTTC.

V is TRBV5-4 and J is TRBJ2-3; the match to TRBD2 covers 9 bases. With 3 bases clipped from V and 4 bases from J, the junction kept 9 bases outside the gene matches. From germline, CDR1 is SGHNT and CDR2 YYREEE (reference sequence). The CDR3 loop spans 16 amino acids. In nucleotides, the CDR3 is TGTGCCAGCAGCTCTAGCGGGAAGAGAACCGCAGATACGCAGTATTTT. Translated, it gives CASSSSGKRTADTQYF.

J is TRBJ2-3 and V is TRBV28; D is perhaps TRBD1 (5 bases). Germline lookup yields CDR1 MDHEN and CDR2 SYDVKM. CDR3 length: 15 amino acids. V lost 6 bases and J lost 3, with 16 bases in between. CDR3 nucleotide sequence: TGTGCCAGCAGAGCCGGCAGGGATCTTACAGATACGCAGTATTTT. Amino acids: CASRAGRDLTDTQYF.

Only one count was recorded for this clone. The chain carries TRBV28 and TRBJ1-5; no firm D call. Germline V gene lookup returns CDR1 MDHEN and CDR2 SYDVKM. This CDR3 spans 13 amino acids. Trimming left V 6 bases short and J 7 bases short, with 13 bases between. CDR3 nucleotides: TGTGCCAGCAGGCAGGCCCGGCACCAGCCCCAGCATTTT. As protein: CASRQARHQPQHF.

This clone turned up a few times. DNA of the CDR3: TGCGCCAGCAGCCAACAAAGGACAGGGGGCACAGATACGCAGTATTTT. Translating gives CASSQQRTGGTDTQYF. The gene calls are TRBV4-1 and TRBJ2-3, with 9 bases identical to TRBD1. The CDR3 sequence is 16 residues long. Trimming at V came to 2 bases and at J to 1 base, leaving 4 bases not matched to a gene. Germline V CDR1 and CDR2: MGHRA, YSYEKL.

The chain has TRBV30 and TRBJ2-1; 9 bases match TRBD1. This CDR3 has 17 residues. The ends lost 2 bases at V and 0 bases at J; junction bases unmatched: 8. Germline V gives CDR1 GTSNPN, CDR2 SVGIG (reference sequence). CDR3 sequence reads: CAWSRDRVSSSYNEQFF. As DNA, the CDR3 is TGTGCCTGGAGTAGGGACAGGGTTTCCAGCTCCTACAATGAGCAGTTCTTC.